This T cell receptor (beta chain) came from a study of T cell clonality in common variable immunodeficiency. Whole-study findings and limits: Common variable immunodeficiency TCR beta sequences reportedly had fewer deletions and N-nucleotide insertions.

Using immunoSEQ multiplex PCR, the repertoire was profiled, and TCRdb retains in-frame clones only, with some absent. In total the sample includes about 34,000 clones, none of them seen once. CDR3 length: 14 residues. CDR1 and CDR2 (germline): SGHVS, FNYEAQ. V shed 5 bases and J shed 4 bases, with 14 bases lying between them. This clone was picked up many times. Antigen specificity is unknown. Read sequence stops 3 residues before the CDR3 end, and the germline J gene provides the missing end. This TCR came from a human donor with common variable immunodeficiency. The sequencing sample was made of peripheral blood mononuclear cells. The V call is TRBV7-6, the J call TRBJ2-5; possible D gene TRBD2, 6 bases. The CDR3 protein is CASSPRLVRETQYF. CDR3 DNA (partial): TGTGCCAGCAGCCCCCGACTAGTGCGAGAGACC.